What follows describes a single TCR beta chain. Antigen unknown. The data were obtained in a study of cytomegalovirus exposure and HLA in healthy donors. Across the whole study: HLA-typed donors were the source of some 85 million unique TCRs, which an early data release held. Study-wide results and caveats: Cytomegalovirus association was assigned to some 160 TCR beta chains. As a later analysis revealed, most CMV-associated TCR beta chains appeared HLA-restricted. Later, TCR association rates were found to vary by HLA locus, highest for DRB1 and lowest for HLA-C.

This PCR relied on a set of 60 Vbeta primers and 13 Jbeta primers. Method: immunoSEQ multiplex PCR; TCRdb's copy keeps in-frame clones and lacks some. The data hold approximately 190,000 clones, with 84% observed a single time. After removal of 7 bases from V and 4 bases from J, the junction contained 12 bases not matched to a gene. CDR3 length: 15 amino acids. Germline V lookup: CDR1 MNHEY, CDR2 SVGAGI. V is TRBV6-5 and J is TRBJ2-7; 8 nucleotides line up with TRBD1. The source is a woman between 50 and 59 years old in good health and CMV-seropositive. The sequencing input was PBMCs. The CDR3 bases are TGTGCCAGCATCGTACCCAGGGGGCGCGGTTACGAGCAGTACTTC. It specifies CASIVPRGRGYEQYF.